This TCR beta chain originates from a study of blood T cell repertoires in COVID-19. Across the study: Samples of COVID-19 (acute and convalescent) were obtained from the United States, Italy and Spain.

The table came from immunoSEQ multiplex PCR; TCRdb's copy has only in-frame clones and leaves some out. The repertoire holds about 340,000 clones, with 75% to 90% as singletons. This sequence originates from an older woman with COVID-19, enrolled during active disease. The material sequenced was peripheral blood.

The DNA for the CDR3 is TGTGCCAGCAGCCAAGTGACGGGGGGAGCCAAAAACATTCAGTACTTC. As protein: CASSQVTGGAKNIQYF. This chain joins TRBV4-2 and TRBJ2-4; 7 positions agree with TRBD2. Germline CDR1 LGHNA, CDR2 YNFKEQ. This CDR3 comprises 16 residues. Trimming cost V 1 base and J 0 bases; bases outside gene matches: 3.